This T cell receptor beta chain was documented in a study of post-analysis software for immune sequencing data. Study information: Recorded disease courses covered relapsing-remitting, secondary progressive and progressive-relapsing multiple sclerosis. Some patients had no subtype annotation. Study-wide results and caveats: Five or six TRBV segments, TRBV5-6, TRBV5-1 and TRBV20-1 among them, were found more frequent in patients than controls. Samples sharing a preparation batch grouped tightly together when assessed by F measure. Compared against controls, patients with multiple sclerosis displayed significantly lower normalized Chao1 diversity.

The TCR beta cDNA libraries contained unique molecular identifiers. TCRdb re-called the PCR reads with MiXCR, one entry per CDR3 protein. The sample yields roughly 650,000 distinct CDR3 sequences, about 60% seen once. V lost 2 bases to trimming and J lost 7 bases; unmatched junction nucleotides: 8. The CDR3 sequence is 15 residues long. This clonotype was observed a handful of times. Its antigen is still unknown. Specimen: blood. The source of this sequence is a girl aged 2-15 years with multiple sclerosis. This chain connects TRBV12-3 or TRBV12-4 to TRBJ2-7; TRBD2 matches at 10 bases. The CDR3 bases are TGTGCCAGCAGTTTAAATAGCGGGAGGCCGAGGGAGCAGTACTTC. This sequence encodes CASSLNSGRPREQYF.